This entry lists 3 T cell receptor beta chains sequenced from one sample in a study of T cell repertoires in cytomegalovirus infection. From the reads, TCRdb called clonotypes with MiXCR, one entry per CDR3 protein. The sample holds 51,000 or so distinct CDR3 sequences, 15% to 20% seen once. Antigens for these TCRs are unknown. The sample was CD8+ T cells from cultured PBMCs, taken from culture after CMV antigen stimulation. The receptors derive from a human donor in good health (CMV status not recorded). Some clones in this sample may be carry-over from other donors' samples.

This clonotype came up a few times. The CDR3 bases are TGTGCCAGCAGCTTAGGCGAGGTATTGGGCACTGAAGCTTTCTTT. This codes for CASSLGEVLGTEAFF. The chain is built from TRBV7-9 and TRBJ1-1; unclear D gene. Between the trimmed V and J ends, which lost 1 base and 4 bases, there was a span of 13 bases. CDR3 length equals 15 residues. CDR1 SEHNR and CDR2 FQNEAQ come from the germline V gene (reference sequence).

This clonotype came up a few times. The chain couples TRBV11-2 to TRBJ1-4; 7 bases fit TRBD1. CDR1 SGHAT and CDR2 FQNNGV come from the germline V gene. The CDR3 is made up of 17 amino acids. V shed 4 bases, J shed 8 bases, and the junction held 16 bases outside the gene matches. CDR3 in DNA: TGTGCCAGCAGCTCGGCCTTTAAGGGGGCGCTAAGCGAAAAACTGTTTTTT. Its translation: CASSSAFKGALSEKLFF.

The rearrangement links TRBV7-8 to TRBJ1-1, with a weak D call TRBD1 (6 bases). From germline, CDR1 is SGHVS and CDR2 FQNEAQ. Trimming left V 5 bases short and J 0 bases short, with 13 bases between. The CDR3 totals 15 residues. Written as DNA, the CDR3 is TGTGCCAGCAGCCCCCGACAGGCTATGAACACTGAAGCTTTCTTT. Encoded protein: CASSPRQAMNTEAFF.